The T cell receptor (beta chain) described here comes from a study of blood T cell repertoires in COVID-19. Across the study: The United States, Italy and Spain were the sources of the acute and convalescent COVID-19 samples. PBMCs, B-cell-depleted T cells, or T cells were the source of the cDNA or gDNA that made up the material.

This CDR3 has 18 residues. The V and J ends lost 6 bases and 5 bases, in that order; junction bases with no gene match: 14. Germline values: CDR1 MDHEN, CDR2 SYDVKM. The data were produced by immunoSEQ multiplex PCR, yet TCRdb's version contains in-frame clones alone and is incomplete. The sample lists 200,000 to 300,000 clones, under 90% occurring once. V gene TRBV28 combines with J gene TRBJ2-1; 12 bases line up with TRBD2. Material for sequencing was peripheral blood. The source is a human donor in a cohort sampled during active COVID-19. In DNA, the CDR3 is TGTGCCAGCAGCACACGACTAGCGGGGGCCCGCAGGGACAATGAGCAGTTCTTC. This translates into CASSTRLAGARRDNEQFF.